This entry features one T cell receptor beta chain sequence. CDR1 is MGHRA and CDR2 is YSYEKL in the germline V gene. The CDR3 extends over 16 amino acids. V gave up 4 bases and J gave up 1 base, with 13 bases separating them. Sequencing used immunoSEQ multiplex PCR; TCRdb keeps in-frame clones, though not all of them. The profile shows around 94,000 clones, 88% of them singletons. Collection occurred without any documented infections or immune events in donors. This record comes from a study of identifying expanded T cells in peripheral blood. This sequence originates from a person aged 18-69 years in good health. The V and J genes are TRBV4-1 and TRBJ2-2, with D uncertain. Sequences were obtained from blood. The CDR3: CASSRGSQQNTGELFF. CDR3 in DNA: TGCGCCAGCAGCCGAGGTAGCCAACAGAACACCGGGGAGCTGTTTTTT.